This T cell receptor (beta chain) emerged from a study of T cell responses to AZD1222 COVID-19 vaccine. The CDR3 runs to 17 residues. Trimming cost V 4 bases and J 3 bases; bases outside gene matches: 8. Germline CDR1 reads SEHNR; CDR2 reads FQNEAQ (reference sequence). Study-wide findings and caveats: Repertoires were collected only later (after the peak T cell response had occurred).

Repertoires were generated with immunoSEQ multiplex PCR, while TCRdb's copy carries only in-frame clones and drops some. The sample shows about 40,000 clones, 88% of them seen only once. This clone was detected once. The antigen is undetermined. Sequenced here: peripheral blood, sampled 28 days after the second dose of the MenACWY control vaccine. The V call is TRBV7-9, the J call TRBJ2-7; 14 nucleotides agree with TRBD2. This TCR came from an adult who received the MenACWY meningococcal vaccine as a control. The DNA for the CDR3 is TGTGCCAGCAGCTACGGGACTAGCGGGAGCACCGTCTACGAGCAGTACTTC. This gives the protein CASSYGTSGSTVYEQYF.